This T cell receptor beta chain was observed in a study of T-cell reconstitution after alpha-beta-depleted transplantation in children. The CDR3 covers 15 residues. V shed 5 bases and J shed 5 bases, with 17 bases lying between them. The germline gives CDR1 SGHVS, CDR2 FQNEAQ. The sample holds a few counts of this clonotype. Unique molecular identifiers were incorporated when the TCRbeta library was constructed. Using its own MiXCR run on the PCR reads, TCRdb lists one record per CDR3 protein. This table holds about 480,000 distinct CDR3 sequences, approximately 12% found once. The chain joins TRBV7-8 to TRBJ2-3; possible D gene TRBD1, 5 bases. The TCR originated in a human donor who donated a stem cell graft to a child with combined immunodeficiency. Sequencing was performed on PBMCs from the stem cell graft donor, taken from the stem cell graft. The CDR3: CASSNTGFQGDTQYF. CDR3 DNA: TGTGCCAGCAGCAATACAGGATTCCAGGGAGATACGCAGTATTTT.